This T cell receptor beta chain comes out of a study of CD8+ T cells in alopecia areata. General observations from the study: An increase in clonality over normal scalp was evident in lesional scalp, especially alopecia totalis/universalis. Administration of tofacitinib significantly diminished scalp clonality and expanded CD8+ clones within the top 100. Many expanded lesional clones persisted during tofacitinib (in both scalp and blood).

To note about this clone: Its antigen is still unknown.

Treatment noted: oral pan-JAK inhibitor, 5-10 mg twice daily. cDNA reverse transcribed from extracted RNA served as the sequencing template. Assay used: immunoSEQ multiplex PCR; TCRdb lists only in-frame clones, some missing. Among 150,000 to 200,000 clones listed, under 80% were seen once. This clonotype was obtained from a human donor with alopecia areata. The sequenced sample was CD4+ T cells sorted from blood, obtained around week 49, from a patient treated with tofacitinib.

Here the CDR3 reads CASILRPGANVLTF. The CDR3 nucleotides are TGTGCCAGCATCTTAAGACCTGGGGCCAACGTCCTGACTTTC. The gene calls are TRBV6-6 and TRBJ2-6; D is uncertain. Looked up from germline, CDR1 is MNHNY and CDR2 is SVGAGI (reference sequence). Trimming left V 7 bases short and J 2 bases short, with 9 bases between. The CDR3 is made up of 14 amino acids.